The clone carrying this T cell receptor beta chain showed up just once. Its antigen is not known. The data stem from a study of immune evolution from preneoplasia to lung adenocarcinoma. Two lung cancer pathologists independently confirmed each histologic diagnosis. Macro-dissection enriched premalignant or tumor cells before nucleic acid extraction. Study-wide findings and caveats: Clonality was highest in normal lung, lower in later-stage lesions apparently. Normal lung had the highest top T cell clone frequencies.

The V end lost 1 base, the J end lost 6 bases, and 13 bases lay between the germline ends. The germline CDR1 and CDR2 sequences are SGHAT and FQDESV (reference sequence). CDR3 length equals 15 residues. Only in-frame clones appear in the TCRdb table, and some are missing; sequencing was by immunoSEQ multiplex PCR. The repertoire includes approximately 7,500 clones, approximately 80% of them detected once, and under 3% sits in the top ten. The V gene is TRBV11-1, the J gene TRBJ2-1; D unclear. Specimen: FFPE invasive lung adenocarcinoma tissue. The source of this sequence is a person aged 35-50 years with lung adenocarcinoma. CDR3 residues: CASSLDVRKANEQFF. Here the CDR3 DNA reads TGTGCCAGCAGCTTAGATGTTCGTAAGGCCAATGAGCAGTTCTTC.